The following is a T cell receptor (beta chain) sequence with its context. Which antigen it targets is not known. There are no base qualities to consult, and no much larger clone falls within one base. The sample originates from a study of OX40 agonist ivuxolimab in advanced cancers. Some background on the complete study: The costimulatory receptor OX40 (CD134) was targeted by ivuxolimab, a fully human IgG2 agonistic monoclonal antibody. Intravenous ivuxolimab was administered to patients every 2 weeks at six dose levels: 0.01, 0.1, 0.3, 1.5, 3 and 10 mg/kg. Among the 50 to 55 dose-escalation patients, 19 had hepatocellular carcinoma, roughly 15 melanoma, 9 renal cell carcinoma and 9 head and neck cancer. A male proportion of under 85% and a mean age of 60 years, ranging from about 23 to 90, were recorded for the dose-escalation cohort. Patients were allowed to have had prior anti-PD-1, anti-PD-L1 or anti-CTLA-4 therapy, and around 43% of the dose-escalation patients had been treated with checkpoint inhibitors. Partial responses occurred in three dose-escalation patients, of whom one had hepatocellular carcinoma and two had cutaneous melanoma. Peripheral TCRbeta sequencing was intended to test whether TCR sequence diversity was altered and clonal T-cell expansion was caused by ivuxolimab. The paper describes the monotherapy dose-escalation part (N of about 50 patients) of the phase I trial of ivuxolimab. Paper-wide results and their limitations: In partial responders in the 0.1-3.0 mg/kg groups, normalized peripheral clonal expansion was found to be among the lowest, especially among CD8+ T cells. Low levels of normalized T-cell clonal expansion were also seen in some patients who did not respond. On average, CD8+ T cells showed more expanded clones than CD4+ T cells after ivuxolimab. Clonal expansion of both CD4+ and CD8+ blood T cells was observed from baseline to week 6 at doses 0.1 to 3.0 mg/kg. The antigen specificity of the peripheral T cells that underwent clonal expansion was not determined.

The trial excluded patients who had a history of autoimmune disease or were on systemic immunosuppression. In every dose cohort, peripheral blood was drawn for TCR sequencing at baseline, cycle 4 day 1, and cycle 7 day 1. Samples came from an open-label, multicenter, first-in-human phase I dose-escalation trial of ivuxolimab. Adults with locally advanced or metastatic head and neck squamous cell, hepatocellular, melanoma or renal cell carcinoma were enrolled in the trial. Before TCR sequencing, CD4+ T cells and CD8+ T cells from peripheral blood were sorted into separate populations. To sequence the TCRbeta CDR3 region, genomic DNA was isolated from the sorted cells. The immunoSEQ Assay was used to sequence the TCRbeta CDR3 regions. Not all clones reach the TCRdb copy of this immuneACCESS table, which keeps in-frame sequences only. Checked studies attribute under half of the gap to unresolved V genes and leave the rest unexplained. This sample gives 70,000 or so clones in total; approximately 80% of them show up just once. The ten largest account for under 3% of the sample.

Measured from the cysteine to the phenylalanine, the CDR3 is 15 residues long. Left in the record is the CDR3 DNA by itself, 45 bases read in frame from the first base. Reading the germline V gene gives CDR1 SNHLY and CDR2 FYNNEI. V loses 6 bases, J loses 0 bases, and the germline ends lie 15 bases apart. The sequencing used CD4+ or CD8+ T cells sorted from blood, collected in a trial of the OX40 agonist ivuxolimab. The rearranged chain carries TRBV2 and TRBJ2-7; the D match is possibly TRBD1 or TRBD2, with 7 bases aligned in each. The sequence derives from an adult with an advanced solid tumor such as melanoma, head and neck, liver or kidney cancer. The CDR3 here reads CASRKGGTVSYEQYF. The DNA reads as follows: TGTGCCAGCAGAAAGGGAGGGACAGTCTCCTACGAGCAGTACTTC. The CDR3 plus the reference TRBV2 and TRBJ2-7 genes for the other parts give the full variable domain: EPEVTQTPSHQVTQMGQEVILRCVPISNHLYFYWYRQILGQKVEFLVSFYNNEISEKSEIFDDQFSVERPDGSNFTLKIRSTKLEDSAMYFCASRKGGTVSYEQYFGPGTRLTVT.